Each of the 11 T cell receptor beta chains below was sequenced from the same sample in a study of T cell clonality in common variable immunodeficiency (dated by TCRdb to the mid-2010s). Study-wide conclusions, independent of this receptor: Reportedly, TCRbeta sequences from CVID had fewer deletions and N-nucleotide insertions, and highly modified clones with 13 or more V deletions were absent from CVID.

For these receptors, no antigen is known. The method was the immunoSEQ multiplex PCR assay. Here the immuneACCESS table is served through TCRdb, limited to in-frame sequences with V and J called. Missing clones are a known gap in these copies; in checked studies unresolved V genes cover under half, and the rest lacks a known reason. This sample has roughly 34,000 clones, none of them a singleton. Around 27% of the sample goes to the ten largest clones. Sample: peripheral blood mononuclear cells. These receptors were collected from a human donor with common variable immunodeficiency.

Many counts were recorded for this clone. The read terminates 3 residues ahead of where the CDR3 ends, so the germline J gene completes it. The J gene is TRBJ2-1, the V gene TRBV18, with 11 bases identical to TRBD2. The CDR3 runs 16 residues. J gave up 5 bases and V 0 bases, and 3 bases lay outside the gene matches. Germline loops: CDR1 KGHSH, CDR2 LQKENI. The CDR3 reads CASSPPGLAANNEQFF. The sequenced CDR3 bases are TGTGCCAGCTCACCACCGGGACTAGCGGCTAACAATGAG. The full variable domain, rest sourced from reference TRBV18 and TRBJ2-1, is NAGVMQNPRHLVRRRGQEARLRCSPMKGHSHVYWYRQLPEEGLKFMVYLQKENIIDESGMPKERFSAEFPKEGPSILRIQQVVRGDSAAYFCASSPPGLAANNEQFFGPGTRLTVL.

Concerning this clone itself: The read finishes 3 residues shy of the CDR3 end, and the germline J gene is used to complete it. The chain has TRBV29-1 and TRBJ2-3, with 8 positions matching TRBD1. Trimming cost V 3 bases and J 1 base; bases outside gene matches: 0. CDR1 SQVTM and CDR2 ANQGSEA come from the germline V gene. This CDR3 spans 13 amino acids. The covered CDR3 bases are TGCAGCGTTGAGGGACAGGGCACAGATACG. Translation gives CSVEGQGTDT. The entire CDR3 reads CSVEGQGTDTQYF.

This clone has just a few counts. The read gets to within 3 residues of the CDR3 end, and the germline J gene fills in the rest. The V gene is TRBV7-8, the J gene TRBJ2-4; 9 bases are a match to TRBD2. The CDR3 loop spans 16 amino acids. The germline gives CDR1 SGHVS, CDR2 FQNEAQ. The J segment lost 2 bases and the V segment lost 5 bases, leaving 7 bases of the junction unmatched. The CDR3 bases that were read are TGTGCCAGCAGCGTGGGACTAGCCGTAACCAAAAACATT. It specifies CASSVGLAVTKNI. The entire CDR3 sequence reads CASSVGLAVTKNIQYF.

This clone was seen more than once but under ten times. The read ends 3 residues before the CDR3 terminus; that terminus is restored from the germline J gene. The V call is TRBV5-1, the J call TRBJ1-3; no reliable D call. CDR3 size: 16 residues. The V gene lost 2 bases and the J gene lost 0 bases, with 12 bases spanning the gap. Germline V gene sequence: CDR1 SGHRS, CDR2 YFSETQ. CDR3: CASSFYSGTSGNTIYF. Incomplete CDR3 DNA: TGCGCCAGCAGCTTCTACTCAGGAACCTCTGGAAACACC.

Points on this clone: The observed sequence ends 3 residues before the CDR3 terminus, with the missing tail filled in from the germline J gene. This chain links TRBV19 with TRBJ2-3, with 8 bases aligning to TRBD2. The CDR3 totals 15 residues. J was trimmed by 6 bases and V by 1 base; bases with no gene match: 6. The germline V gene has CDR1 LNHDA and CDR2 SQIVND (reference sequence). Partial CDR3 DNA: TGTGCCAGTAGTATAGGTGGCGGGGGGCAGGATACG. Translation: CASSIGGGGQDT. The whole CDR3 reads CASSIGGGGQDTQYF.

At least ten counts were recorded for this clone. Read coverage stops 3 residues before the CDR3 terminus; the germline J gene supplies the remainder. This chain joins TRBV6-2 or TRBV6-3 and TRBJ2-7; D possibly corresponds to TRBD1 (5 bases). The germline CDR1 and CDR2 sequences are MNHEY and SVGEGT. V lost 6 bases and J 4 bases, leaving 7 bases between the germline ends. The CDR3 contains 11 residues. The CDR3 spells CASRQGYEQYF. CDR3 DNA (partial): TGTGCCAGCAGGCAGGGTTACGAG.

This clone was detected only a few times. The CDR3 is cut off 3 residues early in the read; its end comes from the germline J gene. The chain has TRBV7-9 and TRBJ1-1; 7 bases agree with TRBD1. CDR1 and CDR2 (germline): SEHNR, FQNEAQ (reference sequence). The trim removed 4 bases at V and 4 bases at J, leaving 9 bases unmatched. The CDR3 spans 15 residues. The CDR3 protein is CASSSNRGRVTEAFF. The sequenced part of the CDR3 DNA is TGTGCCAGCAGCTCGAACAGGGGAAGGGTCACTGAA.

This clone was seen many times. Read data end 3 residues before the CDR3 end; the end is taken from the germline J gene. The V and J genes are TRBV19 and TRBJ2-3; no definite D call. Trimming took 1 base from V and 0 from J, leaving 5 bases between them. Germline loops: CDR1 LNHDA, CDR2 SQIVND (reference sequence). This CDR3 region has 14 residues. The CDR3 sequence: CASSIGHSTDTQYF. CDR3 DNA, as far as it was read: TGTGCCAGTAGTATAGGACATAGCACAGATACG.

This clone has more than one count but fewer than ten. Sequencing ends 3 residues short of the CDR3 end; the germline J gene provides the rest. The chain uses TRBV10-2 and TRBJ1-5; no definite D call. CDR1 and CDR2 from the germline V gene are WSHSY and SAAADI. The CDR3 has 14 residues. With 3 bases removed from V and 5 bases from J, the gap between germline ends came to 11 bases. Incomplete CDR3 DNA: TGCGCCAGCAGTGACGCCAGCGCTTATCAGCCC. Its translation is CASSDASAYQP. The whole CDR3 protein reads CASSDASAYQPQHF.

There are many counts of this clone. The read finishes 3 residues shy of the CDR3 end, and the germline J gene is used to complete it. This same CDR3 is encoded by further DNA sequences in the sample. The rearrangement links TRBV29-1 to TRBJ1-1; 7 bases align to TRBD1. The CDR3 is 13 residues long. Looked up from germline, CDR1 is SQVTM and CDR2 is ANQGSEA. Incomplete CDR3 DNA: TGCAGCGCCGCGACAGGGCTGATCGGGCGT. It specifies CSAATGLIGR. The full CDR3 sequence reads CSAATGLIGRAFF.

This clone was observed many times. The CDR3 goes on 3 residues after the read ends, and that part is filled in from the germline J gene. V is TRBV4-1 and J is TRBJ2-7, with TRBD2 matching 8 bases. V was pared by 0 bases and J by 4 bases, with 5 bases of the junction left unmatched. The CDR3 has 15 amino acids. The V gene's germline CDR1 is MGHRA and CDR2 YSYEKL. The DNA read from the CDR3 is TGCGCCAGCAGCCAAGATCTGAGCGGGAGATACGAG. Its protein product is CASSQDLSGRYE. The entire CDR3 protein reads CASSQDLSGRYEQYF.